This T cell receptor (beta chain) came from a study of technical replicates of blood from a few donors. This CDR3 contains 13 residues. Germline V gene data show CDR1 as LNHDA and CDR2 as SQIVND (reference sequence). Trimming took 7 bases from V and 4 from J, leaving 13 bases between them. The method was immunoSEQ multiplex PCR; TCRdb's version includes in-frame clones alone and lacks a portion of them. The data show around 70,000 clones, 85% to 95% seen once. The V gene is TRBV19, the J gene TRBJ1-2, with D tentatively TRBD1 (6 bases). This TCR was recovered from a human donor in good health. The sample consisted of T cells isolated from PBMCs. The CDR3 region has the DNA TGTGCCAGTACCCCGGGGGGCGTCTATGGCTACACCTTC. Translated: CASTPGGVYGYTF. Looking up the rest from reference TRBV19 and TRBJ1-2 gives the full variable domain: DGGITQSPKYLFRKEGQNVTLSCEQNLNHDAMYWYRQDPGQGLRLIYYSQIVNDFQKGDIAEGYSVSREKKESFPLTVTSAQKNPTAFYLCASTPGGVYGYTFGSGTRLTVV.